The 18 T cell receptor beta chains reported below all come from one sample, sequenced in a study of blood T cell repertoires in COVID-19. The data were produced by immunoSEQ multiplex PCR, yet TCRdb's version contains in-frame clones alone and is incomplete. The sample holds a few hundred thousand clones, roughly 85% seen once. Sequenced: peripheral blood. The receptors were gathered from a woman between 18 and 29 years old with acute or convalescent COVID-19.

The chain carries TRBV5-1 and TRBJ2-7; 11 positions match TRBD1. The CDR3 covers 14 residues. With 4 bases clipped from V and 5 bases from J, the junction kept 5 bases outside the gene matches. Germline V gene sequence: CDR1 SGHRS, CDR2 YFSETQ. Here the CDR3 reads CASSPDRGPHEQYF. The CDR3 DNA sequence: TGCGCCAGCAGCCCGGACAGGGGGCCCCACGAGCAGTACTTC.

This clone was recorded only once. The rearrangement joins TRBV18 to TRBJ2-1; 13 nucleotides agree with TRBD2. Trimming removed 5 bases from V and 0 bases from J; junction bases left unmatched: 4. Looked up from germline, CDR1 is KGHSH and CDR2 is LQKENI. The CDR3 has 17 residues. CDR3 amino acids: CASSTWTSGSSYNEQFF. The DNA of the CDR3 is TGTGCCAGCTCAACGTGGACTAGCGGGAGCTCCTACAATGAGCAGTTCTTC.

This chain connects TRBV7-3 to TRBJ2-6; 7 bases line up with TRBD1. The CDR3 spans 15 residues. Trimming removed 5 bases from V and 2 bases from J; junction bases left unmatched: 3. Germline CDR1 SGHTA, CDR2 FQGTGA. CDR3 protein: CASSPDRAGANVLTF. Here the CDR3 DNA reads TGTGCCAGCAGCCCTGACAGGGCTGGGGCCAACGTCCTGACTTTC.

This chain uses TRBV7-9 with TRBJ2-3, with D tentatively TRBD1 (6 bases). Germline V gives CDR1 SEHNR, CDR2 FQNEAQ (reference sequence). This CDR3 contains 16 residues. Trimming took off 3 bases at V and 1 base at J, with 14 bases between the two ends. The DNA for the CDR3 is TGTGCCAGCAGCTTCCAAGTAGGGGGAGGCACAGATACGCAGTATTTT. Translation: CASSFQVGGGTDTQYF.

The V call is TRBV11-2, the J call TRBJ2-7; 11 nucleotides agree with TRBD1. This CDR3 spans 15 amino acids. V gave up 4 bases and J gave up 2 bases; unmatched junction bases: 4. Germline values: CDR1 SGHAT, CDR2 FQNNGV. CDR3 in DNA: TGTGCCAGCAGCTCCGGGACAGGGGGACCCTACGAGCAGTACTTC. It encodes CASSSGTGGPYEQYF.

The CDR3 DNA reads as TGTGCCAGCAGCTATCAGGGGGATCAGCCCCAGCATTTT. This codes for CASSYQGDQPQHF. This chain joins TRBV5-4 and TRBJ1-5; 7 bases match TRBD1. With 3 bases clipped from V and 5 bases from J, the junction kept 2 bases outside the gene matches. The CDR3 totals 13 residues. Per germline, CDR1 SGHNT and CDR2 YYREEE (reference sequence).

The gene calls are TRBV25-1 and TRBJ2-1; 10 nucleotides line up with TRBD1. This CDR3 contains 18 residues. After removal of 8 bases from V and 1 base from J, the junction contained 14 bases not matched to a gene. Germline CDR1 is MGHDK and CDR2 is SYGVNS. CDR3 nucleotides: TGTGCCAGCTTATCGGGACAGGGGAACTCCCAATCCTACAATGAGCAGTTCTTC. It is translated as CASLSGQGNSQSYNEQFF.

V gene TRBV13 combines with J gene TRBJ2-7; TRBD1 is a possible D gene (6 bases). Germline CDR1 reads PRHDT; CDR2 reads FYEKMQ (reference sequence). The CDR3 spans 12 residues. Trimming removed 5 bases from V and 3 bases from J, with 8 bases in between. The CDR3: CASSQGCYEQYF. DNA for the CDR3: TGTGCCAGCAGCCAGGGGTGCTACGAGCAGTACTTC.

The V gene is TRBV19, the J gene TRBJ1-1, with D possibly matching TRBD1 (5 bases). The CDR3 spans 13 residues. V was trimmed by 1 base and J by 4 bases, leaving 7 bases between them. In germline, CDR1 is LNHDA, CDR2 SQIVND (reference sequence). The CDR3 region has the DNA TGTGCCAGTAGTATAGCGGGGGGCACTGAAGCTTTCTTT. This sequence encodes CASSIAGGTEAFF.

This chain uses TRBV27 with TRBJ1-2, with 7 bases matching TRBD1. The germline V gene has CDR1 MNHEY and CDR2 SMNVEV (reference sequence). The V gene end was trimmed by 5 bases and the J gene end by 6 bases; junction bases not matched to a gene: 9. There are 14 residues in the CDR3. The CDR3 coding sequence is TGTGCCAGCAGTACTCGAAAAGGGGGCCATGGCTACACCTTC. Protein sequence: CASSTRKGGHGYTF.

The V call is TRBV3-1 (or the pseudogene TRBV3-2), the J call TRBJ2-5; 9 bases map to TRBD1. Germline V gene data show CDR1 as LGHDT and CDR2 as YNNKEL (reference sequence). The trim removed 0 bases at V and 6 bases at J, leaving 5 bases unmatched. The CDR3 has 15 residues. The CDR3 nucleotides read TGTGCCAGCAGCCAAGATGTAACAGGGGGCAAGACCCAGTACTTC. It is translated as CASSQDVTGGKTQYF.

The chain uses TRBV29-1 and TRBJ1-1; 11 bases align to TRBD1. Looked up from germline, CDR1 is SQVTM and CDR2 is ANQGSEA. This CDR3 is built from 17 residues. V dropped 6 bases and J dropped 6; count of bases not matched to a gene: 18. DNA of the CDR3: TGCAGCGTACGCGGCGGACAGGGGGCTGATAGATCGGCTGAAGCTTTCTTT. This translates into CSVRGGQGADRSAEAFF.

This chain joins TRBV12-3 or TRBV12-4 and TRBJ2-7, with 10 bases that match TRBD1. V dropped 6 bases and J dropped 4; count of bases not matched to a gene: 3. The CDR3 runs 13 residues. The DNA for the CDR3 is TGTGCCAGCAGGACAGGGGGCGGGTACGAGCAGTACTTC. It is translated as CASRTGGGYEQYF.

Details on this clone: One end of the junction fails to match germline, which may point to a read error. The chain recombines TRBV27 with TRBJ2-7, with TRBD2 matching over 7 bases. Germline V CDR1 and CDR2: MNHEY, SMNVEV (reference sequence). CDR3 size: 14 residues. The CDR3 nucleotides are TGTGCCAGCAGTATCAGTCTCAGGGACTACCAGCAGTACTTC. Its translation: CASSISLRDYQQYF.

The chain combines TRBV24-1 with TRBJ1-2, with D possibly being TRBD1 (6 bases). V was pared by 3 bases and J by 2 bases, with 6 bases between. From germline, CDR1 is KGHDR and CDR2 SFDVKD. This CDR3 comprises 13 residues. DNA of the CDR3: TGTGCCACCAGTGATCAGGGGAACTATGGCTACACCTTC. It translates to CATSDQGNYGYTF.

V and J are TRBV29-1 and TRBJ2-7; possibly TRBD2 for D (6 bases). The CDR3 consists of 14 residues. Per germline, CDR1 SQVTM and CDR2 ANQGSEA. V gave up 3 bases and J gave up 1 base, with 13 bases separating them. The DNA for the CDR3 is TGCAGCGTTGACTTCCCCGGGACTTCCTACGAGCAGTACTTC. It translates to CSVDFPGTSYEQYF.

The rearrangement uses TRBV4-1 and TRBJ1-6; a possible D gene is TRBD1 (6 bases). The CDR3 runs to 14 residues. Germline values: CDR1 MGHRA, CDR2 YSYEKL. Trimming left V 4 bases short and J 5 bases short, with 9 bases between. The CDR3 DNA follows: TGCGCCAGCAGCCTGGACAGTAATAATTCACCCCTCCACTTT. Its translation is CASSLDSNNSPLHF.

The chain is built from TRBV6-5 and TRBJ1-2, with D maybe TRBD1 (6 bases). This CDR3 is built from 14 residues. The germline gives CDR1 MNHEY, CDR2 SVGAGI. Trimming stripped 11 bases from V and 8 bases from J, with 24 bases between. CDR3: CAADSDRLTRGYTF. In DNA, the CDR3 is TGTGCCGCCGATTCCGACAGGTTGACGAGAGGCTACACCTTC.